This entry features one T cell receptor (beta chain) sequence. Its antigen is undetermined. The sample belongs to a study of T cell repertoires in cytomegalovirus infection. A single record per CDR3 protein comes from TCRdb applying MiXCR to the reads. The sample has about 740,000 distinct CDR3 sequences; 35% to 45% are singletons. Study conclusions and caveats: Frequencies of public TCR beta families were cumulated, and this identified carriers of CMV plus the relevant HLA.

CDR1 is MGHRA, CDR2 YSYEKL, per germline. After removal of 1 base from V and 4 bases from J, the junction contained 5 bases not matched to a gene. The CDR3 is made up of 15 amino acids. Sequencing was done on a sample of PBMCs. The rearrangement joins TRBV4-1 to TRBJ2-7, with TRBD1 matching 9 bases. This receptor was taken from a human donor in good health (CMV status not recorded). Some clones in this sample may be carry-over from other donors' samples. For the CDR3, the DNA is TGCGCCAGCAGCCAAGGCCGGGACAGGGCTTACGAGCAGTACTTC. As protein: CASSQGRDRAYEQYF.